This TCR beta chain was observed in a study of T cells after posttransplantation cyclophosphamide. Study conclusions and caveats: TRB clonality was highly associated with recipient CMV seropositivity and reactivation. TRB overlap between skin or GI tissue T cells and blood was limited. Donor CD8+ memory clones often dominated recipient blood repertoires at later times.

Trimming removed 5 bases from V and 5 bases from J; junction bases left unmatched: 13. The germline CDR1 and CDR2 sequences are MDHEN and SYDVKM. The CDR3 has 16 residues. Concerning this clone itself: Its antigen is currently unknown.

On the day of bone marrow donation, the related graft donor provided peripheral blood. The method was immunoSEQ multiplex PCR; TCRdb's version includes in-frame clones alone and lacks a portion of them. The sample includes some 49,000 clones, roughly 92% of them seen just once. The material sequenced was PBMCs. This receptor was taken from a woman aged 50 to 60 in good health and a related stem cell transplant donor. J is TRBJ1-2 and V is TRBV28; the match to TRBD1 covers 8 bases. CDR3 region: CASSERFSGGGYGYTF. CDR3 DNA: TGTGCCAGCAGTGAACGCTTCTCAGGGGGCGGGTATGGCTACACCTTC.